This TCR beta chain was recorded in a study of cytomegalovirus exposure and HLA in healthy donors. In the study overall: One earlier analysis, a look at roughly 180 million T cells, found almost 120 million unique TCR beta sequences.

Use of 60 Vbeta and 13 Jbeta primers characterized the PCR. Sequencing was performed with immunoSEQ multiplex PCR; in TCRdb, only in-frame clones are kept and a portion is missing. The table lists approximately 150,000 clones, 80% to 90% of them singletons. This CDR3 contains 15 residues. Germline lookup yields CDR1 SGHRS and CDR2 YFSETQ. The germline V and J ends were trimmed by 4 bases and 4 bases, with 17 bases remaining between them. The sequenced sample was PBMCs. The source is a girl aged 5 to 17 in good health and CMV-seropositive. The V gene is TRBV5-1, the J gene TRBJ1-2, with TRBD1 as a possible D gene (5 bases). CDR3 sequence reads: CASSPPLWGGYGYTF. The CDR3 DNA is TGCGCCAGCAGCCCGCCCTTATGGGGCGGCTATGGCTACACCTTC. Full variable domain (outside the CDR3, taken from reference TRBV5-1 and TRBJ1-2): KAGVTQTPRYLIKTRGQQVTLSCSPISGHRSVSWYQQTPGQGLQFLFEYFSETQRNKGNFPGRFSGRQFSNSRSEMNVSTLELGDSALYLCASSPPLWGGYGYTFGSGTRLTVV.